A single T cell receptor (beta chain) is shown here with its context. The sample originates from a study of blood T cell repertoires in COVID-19. Sequencing used immunoSEQ multiplex PCR; TCRdb keeps in-frame clones, though not all of them. The data contain roughly 250,000 clones, over 75% of them singletons. Patients from Seattle were sampled longitudinally, starting during active infection. Trimming removed 0 bases at V and 4 bases at J, with 16 bases between. The length of the CDR3 is 16 residues. Germline assignment: CDR1 SGDLS and CDR2 YYNGEE. The origin of this receptor is a human donor with COVID-19, enrolled during active disease. The donor label of this sample is uncertain. The chain joins TRBV9 to TRBJ1-2, with a possible D match to TRBD1 (5 bases). The sequenced sample consisted of peripheral blood. The CDR3 DNA reads as TGTGCCAGCAGCGTAGAGCAGGGCCGAATCTTCTATGGCTACACCTTC. This sequence encodes CASSVEQGRIFYGYTF.